Listed here are 2 T cell receptor beta chains from one sample, sequenced in a study of regulatory T cells in long-lasting Graves disease. Time point specified: newly diagnosed GD, antithyroid drugs for less than 3 months. The TCR library was made from RNA extracted from PBMCs. Arm-PCR with iRepertoire HTBI primers amplified the CDR3 regions for these TCR beta libraries. TCRdb processed the multiplex PCR reads anew with MiXCR; each CDR3 protein has one entry. This table holds around 400,000 distinct CDR3 sequences, 15% found once. The sample also formed part of further work on T cells in Graves' hyperthyroidism and ophthalmopathy.

The sample consisted of peripheral blood mononuclear cells (PBMCs), taken at new diagnosis, from a patient treated with antithyroid drugs. The receptors were sampled from a woman between 40 and 50 years old with Graves disease.

The chain has TRBV7-2 and TRBJ1-3; D is unclear. The CDR3 has 14 residues. V was pared by 2 bases and J by 7 bases, with 12 bases between. Germline V CDR1 and CDR2: SGHTA, FQGNSA. Here the CDR3 DNA reads TGTGCCAGCAGCTTATTGAGTGGGCTCAACACCATATATTTT. Translating gives CASSLLSGLNTIYF.

The sample holds many counts of this clonotype. The gene calls are TRBV9 and TRBJ2-2; D gene ambiguous. Trimming left V 3 bases short and J 6 bases short, with 9 bases between. The length of the CDR3 is 13 residues. Germline lookup yields CDR1 SGDLS and CDR2 YYNGEE. The CDR3 DNA sequence: TGTGCCAGCAGCGCTATCGGCGCCGGGGAGCTGTTTTTT. It yields the protein CASSAIGAGELFF. Full variable domain (outside the CDR3, taken from reference TRBV9 and TRBJ2-2): DSGVTQTPKHLITATGQRVTLRCSPRSGDLSVYWYQQSLDQGLQFLIQYYNGEERAKGNILERFSAQQFPDLHSELNLSSLELGDSALYFCASSAIGAGELFFGEGSRLTVL.